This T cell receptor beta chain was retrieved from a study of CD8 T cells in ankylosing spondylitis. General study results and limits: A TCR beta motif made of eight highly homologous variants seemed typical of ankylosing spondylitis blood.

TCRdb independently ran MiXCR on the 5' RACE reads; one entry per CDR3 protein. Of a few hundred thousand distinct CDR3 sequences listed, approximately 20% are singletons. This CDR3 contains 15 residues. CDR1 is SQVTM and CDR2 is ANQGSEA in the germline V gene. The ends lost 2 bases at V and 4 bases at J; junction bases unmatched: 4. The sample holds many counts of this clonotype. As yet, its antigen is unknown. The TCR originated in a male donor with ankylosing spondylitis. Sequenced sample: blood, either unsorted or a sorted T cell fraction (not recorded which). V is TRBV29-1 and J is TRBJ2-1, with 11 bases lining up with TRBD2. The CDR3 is CSVETSGSFYNEQFF. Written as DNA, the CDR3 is TGCAGCGTTGAAACTAGCGGGAGCTTTTACAATGAGCAGTTCTTC.